A single TCR beta chain is shown here with its context. Its target is unknown. TCRdb reprocessed the multiplex PCR reads via MiXCR and lists one record per CDR3 protein. Of 200,000 to 300,000 distinct CDR3 sequences listed, 30% to 35% are singletons. Samples came from axillary lymph nodes draining the breast cancer. The sample comes from a study of breast tumors, draining lymph nodes, adjacent tissues. Whole-study findings and limits: Data fit most tumor T cells coming from lymph node, expanding in tumor. Data only fit, rather than demonstrated, lymph node origin of most tumor T cells. Compared with lymph nodes, tumors were less diverse; compared with nontumor tissue, more. Luminal-like breast cancer showed significantly higher tumor–nontumor repertoire similarity than basal-like.

There are 17 residues in the CDR3. Germline CDR1 reads MNHEY; CDR2 reads SMNVEV (reference sequence). V lost 8 bases to trimming and J lost 2 bases; unmatched junction nucleotides: 11. The chain combines TRBV27 with TRBJ1-6, with 8 bases matching TRBD1. The TCR sequence derives from a female donor with breast cancer. Some clones in this sample may be carry-over from other donors' samples. Sequencing was done on a sample of axillary lymph node tissue. CDR3 amino acids: CASRGQGVRPYNSPLHF. The CDR3, as DNA: TGTGCCAGCCGTGGACAGGGTGTCCGACCCTATAATTCACCCCTCCACTTT.